These T cell receptor beta chains were read from a single sample in a study of T cell repertoires in cytomegalovirus infection. MiXCR, run by TCRdb on the reads, gives a single entry per CDR3 protein. This sample has roughly 320,000 distinct CDR3 sequences; roughly 9.5% occur once, and the top ten carry around 4.1%. The sequencing input was PBMCs. These receptors were collected from a human donor in good health (CMV status not recorded). Some clones in this sample may be carry-over from other donors' samples. CDR3s include the opening cysteine and the closing phenylalanine or tryptophan. D genes are given only for firm matches. The size entry is marked missing in some rows and otherwise reads once, few, many or a size class.

DNA: TGTGCCAGCAGCTTGACAGGGCTAGTCTCCTACGAGCAGTACTTC; CDR3: CASSLTGLVSYEQYF; V: TRBV7-9; size: few; J: TRBJ2-7; D: TRBD1
DNA: TGTGCCAGCAGCTTAGTAGCGGGAGCTATGAATGAGCAGTTCTTC; CDR3: CASSLVAGAMNEQFF; V: TRBV7-9; size: few; J: TRBJ2-1; D: TRBD2
DNA: TGTGCCAGCGGCCTAGCGGGGTACAATGAGCAGTTCTTC; CDR3: CASGLAGYNEQFF; V: TRBV28; size: many; J: TRBJ2-1; D: TRBD2
DNA: TGTGCCAGCAGCTCATCAGGGGGCGACGGCTATGGCTACACCTTC; CDR3: CASSSSGGDGYGYTF; V: TRBV7-3; size: NA; J: TRBJ1-2; D: TRBD1
DNA: TGTGCCAGCAGAAGGACAGGGGAGGGCTACACCTTC; CDR3: CASRRTGEGYTF; V: TRBV6-5; size: many; J: TRBJ1-2; D: TRBD1
DNA: TGTGCCAGCAGAATGGGGCAGACCGGGGAGCTGTTTTTT; CDR3: CASRMGQTGELFF; V: TRBV27; size: many; J: TRBJ2-2; D: NA
DNA: TGTGCCAGCGTAGGGACAGCGCTTTACGAGCAGTACTTC; CDR3: CASVGTALYEQYF; V: TRBV7-8; size: many; J: TRBJ2-7; D: TRBD1
DNA: TGTGCCAGCAGCTTATTAGCGGGAGGCGGGAAGACCCAGTACTTC; CDR3: CASSLLAGGGKTQYF; V: TRBV11-2; size: many; J: TRBJ2-5; D: TRBD2
DNA: TGTGCCTGGAGTGTGTTAACAGACTATGGCTACACCTTC; CDR3: CAWSVLTDYGYTF; V: TRBV30; size: few; J: TRBJ1-2; D: NA
DNA: TGTGCCAGCAGCTTAGTGGACAGGGACGGCAATCAGCCCCAGCATTTT; CDR3: CASSLVDRDGNQPQHF; V: TRBV7-9; size: NA; J: TRBJ1-5; D: TRBD1
DNA: TGTGCCAGCAGCTCTGGAACAGGGCGGAACACCGGGGAGCTGTTTTTT; CDR3: CASSSGTGRNTGELFF; V: TRBV7-2; size: many; J: TRBJ2-2; D: NA
DNA: TGTGCCAGCAGGACAGGGGGCCATGCTTTCTTT; CDR3: CASRTGGHAFF; V: TRBV6-2/TRBV6-3; size: few; J: TRBJ1-1; D: TRBD1
DNA: TGTGCCAGCAGCCCCGAGGGGGGATTTGTGAACACCGGGGAGCTGTTTTTT; CDR3: CASSPEGGFVNTGELFF; V: TRBV7-2; size: many; J: TRBJ2-2; D: NA
DNA: TGTGCCAGCAGTTTCATCAGGGATTCACCCCTCCACTTT; CDR3: CASSFIRDSPLHF; V: TRBV12-3/TRBV12-4; size: few; J: TRBJ1-6; D: NA
DNA: TGTGCCAGCAGCTTAGGCGGTGGGGGGGGCCGGGGTTTTGAGCAGTTCTTC; CDR3: CASSLGGGGGRGFEQFF; V: TRBV7-2; size: few; J: TRBJ2-1; D: NA
DNA: TGTGCCAGCAGCGAGGGACAGGGATACGGGAACACTGAAGCTTTCTTT; CDR3: CASSEGQGYGNTEAFF; V: TRBV11-3; size: NA; J: TRBJ1-1; D: TRBD1
DNA: TGTGCCAGCAGTGAAGGGGTGGCCTACGAGCAGTACTTC; CDR3: CASSEGVAYEQYF; V: TRBV2; size: few; J: TRBJ2-7; D: NA
DNA: TGTGCCAGCAGCTCCGGGACAGTGAAGAATGAGCAGTTCTTC; CDR3: CASSSGTVKNEQFF; V: TRBV7-9; size: many; J: TRBJ2-1; D: TRBD1
DNA: TGTGCCAGCAGCTCACCCCACCAAGAGCAGTTCTTC; CDR3: CASSSPHQEQFF; V: TRBV7-3; size: NA; J: TRBJ2-1; D: NA
DNA: TGTGCCAGCAGCGGGGGACTTCAGCCCCAGCATTTT; CDR3: CASSGGLQPQHF; V: TRBV28; size: NA; J: TRBJ1-5; D: NA
DNA: TGCAGTGCTAGGAATGCGCGGACAGCGACCCATAGCAATCAGCCCCAGCATTTT; CDR3: CSARNARTATHSNQPQHF; V: TRBV20-1; size: NA; J: TRBJ1-5; D: NA
DNA: TGTGCCAGTAGTATGGGAAGGCATCGCTCCTATAATTCACCCCTCCACTTT; CDR3: CASSMGRHRSYNSPLHF; V: TRBV19; size: many; J: TRBJ1-6; D: NA
DNA: TGTGCCAGCAGCGTAGGACCCATATCAAACACCATATATTTT; CDR3: CASSVGPISNTIYF; V: TRBV9; size: NA; J: TRBJ1-3; D: NA
DNA: TGTGCCAGCAGCCCATTTAGGAGGGCCCAAAAGGGTACGCAGTATTTT; CDR3: CASSPFRRAQKGTQYF; V: TRBV7-2; size: many; J: TRBJ2-3; D: NA
DNA: TGTGCCAGCAGCCGCGATTTTTCTCGGAACACTGAAGCTTTCTTT; CDR3: CASSRDFSRNTEAFF; V: TRBV7-2; size: NA; J: TRBJ1-1; D: NA
DNA: TGTGCCAGCAGCTTAGAAGGTCAGCGGGCGCAGCCCCAGCATTTT; CDR3: CASSLEGQRAQPQHF; V: TRBV7-2; size: many; J: TRBJ1-5; D: NA
DNA: TGCAGTGCCACCTCCTGGGGTGGGGCCGGGGAGCTGTTTTTT; CDR3: CSATSWGGAGELFF; V: TRBV20-1; size: few; J: TRBJ2-2; D: NA
DNA: TGTGTCAGCAACGGACCGAACACCGGGGAGCTGTTTTTT; CDR3: CVSNGPNTGELFF; V: TRBV28; size: NA; J: TRBJ2-2; D: NA
DNA: TGCAGTGCTAGAGATCTGTTGGGGAAGAGCTATGGCTACACCTTC; CDR3: CSARDLLGKSYGYTF; V: TRBV20-1; size: NA; J: TRBJ1-2; D: NA
DNA: TGTGCCAGCAGCTTAGAGGTGTTTGGGACCCAGTACTTC; CDR3: CASSLEVFGTQYF; V: TRBV7-6; size: NA; J: TRBJ2-5; D: NA
DNA: TGTGCCAGCAGTAAAGGACTAGCGGGCTCAGATACGCAGTATTTT; CDR3: CASSKGLAGSDTQYF; V: TRBV2; size: many; J: TRBJ2-3; D: TRBD2
DNA: TGTGCCAGCAGGGGGACAGGGGGCGATCTAGAGACCCAGTACTTC; CDR3: CASRGTGGDLETQYF; V: TRBV12-3/TRBV12-4; size: few; J: TRBJ2-5; D: TRBD1
DNA: TGTGCCAGTAGCACCCGGCAGGTTCCGGGTGCCTACACCTTC; CDR3: CASSTRQVPGAYTF; V: TRBV19; size: NA; J: TRBJ1-2; D: NA
DNA: TGTGCCAGCAGTCGGCGGATCTATGGCTACACCTTC; CDR3: CASSRRIYGYTF; V: TRBV12-3/TRBV12-4; size: few; J: TRBJ1-2; D: NA
DNA: TGTGCCAGCAGCTCCCCTAGCGGGAGCGGGGATACGCAGTATTTT; CDR3: CASSSPSGSGDTQYF; V: TRBV5-4; size: NA; J: TRBJ2-3; D: TRBD2
DNA: TGCAGCGTTGAATCGCCTAGCGGGGTTGGGACCCAGTACTTC; CDR3: CSVESPSGVGTQYF; V: TRBV29-1; size: NA; J: TRBJ2-5; D: TRBD2
DNA: TGTGCCAGCAGTGTGACAGGTTCCTCCTACGAGCAGTACTTC; CDR3: CASSVTGSSYEQYF; V: TRBV2; size: few; J: TRBJ2-7; D: NA
DNA: TGCGCCAGCAGTGAGGGGGCGTGGGGTGCCAAAAACATTCAGTACTTC; CDR3: CASSEGAWGAKNIQYF; V: TRBV10-2; size: few; J: TRBJ2-4; D: NA
DNA: TGTGCCAGCAGCTTAGATGTCGGTCCCGGGGAGCTGTTTTTT; CDR3: CASSLDVGPGELFF; V: TRBV7-2; size: many; J: TRBJ2-2; D: NA
DNA: TGCGCCAGCAGCCAAGTGGAAAACAGGGCTAATGAAAAACTGTTTTTT; CDR3: CASSQVENRANEKLFF; V: TRBV4-1; size: NA; J: TRBJ1-4; D: NA
DNA: TGTGCCAGCAGCTTAAGGCTAGCCCGTGGTGAGACCCAGTACTTC; CDR3: CASSLRLARGETQYF; V: TRBV7-2; size: many; J: TRBJ2-5; D: NA
DNA: TGTGCCAGCAGAAGACAGGGTTCCTACAATGAGCAGGTCTTC; CDR3: CASRRQGSYNEQVF; V: TRBV12-3/TRBV12-4; size: NA; J: TRBJ2-1; D: TRBD1
DNA: TGTGCCAGCAGTTCGTCGAATACCCTCTACGAGCAGTACTTC; CDR3: CASSSSNTLYEQYF; V: TRBV6-2/TRBV6-3; size: many; J: TRBJ2-7; D: NA
DNA: TGTGCCAGCAGTTTTTTGGGAGTCTACGAGCAGTACTTC; CDR3: CASSFLGVYEQYF; V: TRBV28; size: many; J: TRBJ2-7; D: NA
DNA: TGTGCCAGCAGTTCCCTCCGGGACCCCTCCTACGAGCAGTACTTC; CDR3: CASSSLRDPSYEQYF; V: TRBV12-3/TRBV12-4; size: NA; J: TRBJ2-7; D: NA
DNA: TGTGCCAGCAGGTCAAAGCGGGCGTTACAAGAGACCCAGTACTTC; CDR3: CASRSKRALQETQYF; V: TRBV7-2; size: few; J: TRBJ2-5; D: NA
DNA: TGTGCCAGCAGCTTCCGGGAGGGGACGCAGTATTTT; CDR3: CASSFREGTQYF; V: TRBV11-2; size: many; J: TRBJ2-3; D: TRBD2
DNA: TGCAGTGCTAGAGCTCCTGTGGGCACAGATACGCAGTATTTT; CDR3: CSARAPVGTDTQYF; V: TRBV20-1; size: many; J: TRBJ2-3; D: NA